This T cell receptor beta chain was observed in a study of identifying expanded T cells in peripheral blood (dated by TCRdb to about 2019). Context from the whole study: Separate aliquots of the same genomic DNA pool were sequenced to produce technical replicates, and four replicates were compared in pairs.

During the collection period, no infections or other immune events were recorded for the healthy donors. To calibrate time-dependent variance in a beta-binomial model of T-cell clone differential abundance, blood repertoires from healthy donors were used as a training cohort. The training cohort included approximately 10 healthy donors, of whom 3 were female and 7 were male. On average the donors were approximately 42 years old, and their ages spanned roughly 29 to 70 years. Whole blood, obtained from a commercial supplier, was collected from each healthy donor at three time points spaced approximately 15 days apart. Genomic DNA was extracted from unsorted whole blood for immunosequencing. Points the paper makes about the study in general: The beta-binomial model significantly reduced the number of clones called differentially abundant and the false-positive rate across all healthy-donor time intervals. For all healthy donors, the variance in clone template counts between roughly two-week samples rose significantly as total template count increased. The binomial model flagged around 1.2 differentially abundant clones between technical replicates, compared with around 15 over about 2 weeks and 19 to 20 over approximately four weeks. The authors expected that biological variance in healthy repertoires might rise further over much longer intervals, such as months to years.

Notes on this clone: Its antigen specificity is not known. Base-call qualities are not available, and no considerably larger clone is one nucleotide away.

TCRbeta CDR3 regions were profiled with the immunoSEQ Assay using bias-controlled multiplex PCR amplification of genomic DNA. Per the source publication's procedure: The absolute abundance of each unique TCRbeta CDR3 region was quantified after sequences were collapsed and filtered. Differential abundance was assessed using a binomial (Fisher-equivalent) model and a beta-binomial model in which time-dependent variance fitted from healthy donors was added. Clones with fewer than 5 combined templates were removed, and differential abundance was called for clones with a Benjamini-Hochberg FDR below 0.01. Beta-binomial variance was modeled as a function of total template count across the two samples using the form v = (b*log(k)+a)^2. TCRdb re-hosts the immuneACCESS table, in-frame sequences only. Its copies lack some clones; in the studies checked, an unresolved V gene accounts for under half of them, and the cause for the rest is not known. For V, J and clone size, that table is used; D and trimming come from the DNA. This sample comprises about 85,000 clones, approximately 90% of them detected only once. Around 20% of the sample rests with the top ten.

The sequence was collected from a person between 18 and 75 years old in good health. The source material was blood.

The CDR3 protein: CASSLGRGGAYNEQFF. The bases read TGCGCCAGCAGCCTCGGAAGGGGGGGAGCCTACAATGAGCAGTTCTTC. The chain is made from TRBV4-1 and TRBJ2-1; perhaps TRBD2 is the D gene, with 7 bases matching. V is pared back by 4 bases and J by 2 bases, with 15 bases lying between the germline termini. Sequences MGHRA (CDR1) and YSYEKL (CDR2) are obtained from the germline V gene. Inclusive of the bounding cysteine and phenylalanine, the CDR3 is 16 residues long. Here the CDR3 DNA is all that survives: 48 bases in frame from base 1.